This TCR beta chain is from a study of T cell changes during pregnancy in multiple sclerosis (dated by TCRdb to 2018 to 2020). As for the study more broadly: Changes in the T cell repertoire over the course of pregnancy were examined in this study in women with multiple sclerosis.

Libraries were built with the immunoSEQ multiplex PCR assay. As stored in TCRdb, this immuneACCESS dataset retains in-frame rearrangements with V and J assigned. A fraction of the clones does not appear; measured against another copy, unresolved V genes explain less than half of the discrepancy, and the remainder lacks a known reason. For this sample the table gives more than 40,000 clones, of which around 90% were detected only once. Together, the top ten hold around 10% of the sample. A note on this clone: Its antigen remains undetermined. Base qualities are missing; no much larger clone stands one base away.

The CDR3 contains 16 residues, cysteine and phenylalanine counted. The DNA shown is the 48-base CDR3, in frame from base 1. Germline trimming amounts to 4 bases on V and 9 bases on J, with 11 as the count of junction bases outside the gene matches. In the germline V gene (reference sequence), CDR1 corresponds to LNHDA and CDR2 to SQIVND. This TCR came from a female donor with multiple sclerosis, enrolled in a pregnancy study. The rearrangement joined TRBV19 to TRBJ2-1; a stretch of 11 junction bases matches TRBD2. The material sequenced was CD8+ T cells from peripheral blood mononuclear cells, taken after pregnancy. The CDR3 here reads CASSNPASGGQSEQFF. The DNA sequence is as follows: TGTGCCAGTAGTAATCCGGCTAGCGGGGGGCAGAGTGAGCAGTTCTTC. When the CDR3 is completed using the reference TRBV19 and TRBJ2-1 genes on either side, the full variable domain is DGGITQSPKYLFRKEGQNVTLSCEQNLNHDAMYWYRQDPGQGLRLIYYSQIVNDFQKGDIAEGYSVSREKKESFPLTVTSAQKNPTAFYLCASSNPASGGQSEQFFGPGTRLTVL.